This TCR beta chain was recovered during a study of cytomegalovirus exposure and HLA in healthy donors. Unrecorded immune exposure was likely among donors, who were nominally healthy when sampled. Overall study findings and caveats: With later analysis, a missense DCLRE1C variant became linked to TCR beta V- and J-gene trimming. The study designated 150 or so TCR beta chains cytomegalovirus-associated.

Germline CDR1 is SEHNR and CDR2 is FQNEAQ (reference sequence). The length of the CDR3 is 12 residues. PCR used 60 Vbeta primers and 13 Jbeta primers. Method: immunoSEQ multiplex PCR; TCRdb's copy keeps in-frame clones and lacks some. This table has about 210,000 clones, about 82% appearing once. Remarks on this clone: Antigen specificity is unknown.

The chain carries TRBV7-9 and TRBJ2-5; D gene uncertain. The DNA end is a closer match to TRBJ2-7, so the J assignment may be wrong. The clonotype originates from a man aged 25 to 40 in good health and CMV-seronegative. Sequencing was performed on PBMCs. CDR3 amino acids: CASSFYGYEQYF. The DNA for the CDR3 is TGTGCCAGCAGCTTCTATGGTTACGAGCAGTACTTC.